A single sample is the source of the 28 T cell receptor beta chains below, sequenced in a study of blood T cells in healthy people across ages (dated by TCRdb to between 2015 and 2016). Libraries were made using 5' RACE. Sequencer: Illumina HiSeq 2500. A second 7 to 11 cycle PCR used a sample-barcoded 5' primer and a J-beta primer mix. TCRdb redid the processing of the public reads, applying fastp at Q25 and MiXCR, and retained in-frame beta chains. CDR3 protein sequences are deduplicated, and each keeps its most common genes and DNA. The sample yields some 1.4 million distinct CDR3 sequences; approximately 38% were counted once. Roughly 8.2% of the sample is taken by the ten largest. The sequenced sample consisted of blood. The origin of the receptors is a young woman in good health.

The table lists this clonotype with a count of one. The V gene is TRBV15, the J gene TRBJ2-7; TRBD2 matches 10 bases. The CDR3 has 21 residues. The J segment lost 0 bases and the V segment lost 0 bases, leaving 17 bases of the junction unmatched. Germline V gives CDR1 LNHNV, CDR2 YYDKDF (reference sequence). DNA of the CDR3: TGTGCCACCAGCAGAGACCCCTGGCTAGCGGGAGCCCGCGAGAACTCCTACGAGCAGTACTTC. This encodes CATSRDPWLAGARENSYEQYF.

This chain uses TRBV14 with TRBJ1-2; D call uncertain. V lost 0 bases and J 4 bases, leaving 12 bases between the germline ends. The CDR3 length is 15 residues. Germline V gene data show CDR1 as SGHDN and CDR2 as FVKESK. The CDR3: CASSQERTALYGYTF. The CDR3, as DNA: TGTGCCAGCAGCCAAGAAAGAACAGCCCTCTATGGCTACACCTTC.

A note on this clonotype: A much larger clone is a single base away; this may be a read error. The J gene is TRBJ2-7, the V gene TRBV29-1, with D perhaps TRBD2 (5 bases). The CDR3 totals 13 residues. Germline V lookup: CDR1 SQVTM, CDR2 ANQGSEA. CDR3 amino acids: CSVEGVRAYGQYF. CDR3 nucleotide sequence: TGCAGCGTTGAGGGTGTGAGGGCTTACGGGCAGTACTTC.

The gene calls are TRBV6-6 and TRBJ2-7, with D possibly TRBD1 on 5 matching bases. Germline V CDR1 and CDR2: MNHNY, SVGAGI (reference sequence). This CDR3 spans 12 amino acids. Trimming pared 8 bases from V and 3 bases from J, leaving 11 bases between. CDR3: CASGHFIYEQYF. The DNA of the CDR3 is TGTGCCAGCGGACACTTCATCTACGAGCAGTACTTC.

This clonotype occurred a few times. The chain recombines TRBV29-1 with TRBJ2-3; 10 bases fit TRBD2. The germline gives CDR1 SQVTM, CDR2 ANQGSEA. Germline trimming cut 3 bases from V and 0 bases from J; bases unmatched to any gene: 6. The length of the CDR3 is 16 residues. The CDR3 DNA follows: TGCAGCGTTGAGACACTAGCGGGGCTTAGCACAGATACGCAGTATTTT. Amino acid sequence: CSVETLAGLSTDTQYF.

This clonotype was found a few times. V and J are TRBV6-6 and TRBJ2-1, with no clear D. Trimming took 3 bases from V and 0 from J, leaving 15 bases between them. This CDR3 contains 17 residues. Germline CDR1 MNHNY, CDR2 SVGAGI (reference sequence). CDR3 protein: CASSYSENPYSYNEQFF. The CDR3 nucleotides read TGTGCCAGCAGTTATTCTGAGAACCCATACTCCTACAATGAGCAGTTCTTC.

V and J are TRBV12-3 or TRBV12-4 and TRBJ2-3, with 7 bases lining up with TRBD2. This CDR3 is 11 amino acids long. The V gene end was trimmed by 5 bases and the J gene end by 10 bases; junction bases not matched to a gene: 3. This CDR3 reads CASSGLDAQYF. In DNA, the CDR3 is TGTGCCAGCAGTGGACTAGACGCGCAGTATTTT.

This clonotype was detected a few times. The gene calls are TRBV3-1 and TRBJ2-3; maybe TRBD2 (6 bases). Germline CDR1 LGHDT, CDR2 YNNKEL (reference sequence). This CDR3 spans 15 amino acids. V was trimmed by 4 bases and J by 2 bases, leaving 13 bases between them. The CDR3, as DNA: TGTGCCAGCAGCCCCCGGGACTTCACCACAGATACGCAGTATTTT. As protein: CASSPRDFTTDTQYF.

This rearrangement joins TRBV29-1 to TRBJ1-2; D uncertain. The CDR3 is 10 residues long. CDR1 is SQVTM and CDR2 is ANQGSEA in the germline V gene. The V gene lost 4 bases and the J gene lost 7 bases, with 7 bases spanning the gap. The DNA for the CDR3 is TGCAGCGTTGGAGAGGTTGGCTACACCTTC. Amino acid sequence: CSVGEVGYTF. The whole variable domain, remainder taken from reference TRBV29-1 and TRBJ1-2, is SAVISQKPSRDICQRGTSLTIQCQVDSQVTMMFWYRQQPGQSLTLIATANQGSEATYESGFVIDKFPISRPNLTFSTLTVSNMSPEDSSIYLCSVGEVGYTFGSGTRLTVV.

This clonotype was counted a few times. This rearrangement joins TRBV28 to TRBJ2-7; TRBD1 might be the D (6 bases). V was shortened by 4 bases and J by 3 bases, with 13 bases between the two germline ends. The V gene's germline CDR1 is MDHEN and CDR2 SYDVKM. There are 14 residues in the CDR3. CDR3 DNA sequence: TGTGCCAGCAGTTCGGGACACGCGAGCTACGAGCAGTACTTC. Translation gives CASSSGHASYEQYF. Full variable domain (outside the CDR3, taken from reference TRBV28 and TRBJ2-7): DVKVTQSSRYLVKRTGEKVFLECVQDMDHENMFWYRQDPGLGLRLIYFSYDVKMKEKGDIPEGYSVSREKKERFSLILESASTNQTSMYLCASSSGHASYEQYFGPGTRLTVT.

This chain links TRBV7-8 with TRBJ1-2; possibly TRBD1 for D (5 bases). Germline CDR1 and CDR2: SGHVS and FQNEAQ. CDR3 length: 15 amino acids. V shed 1 base and J shed 3 bases, with 12 bases lying between them. CDR3 residues: CASSLEGRDDYGYTF. The CDR3 coding sequence is TGTGCCAGCAGCTTAGAGGGTCGGGACGACTATGGCTACACCTTC.

This clonotype appeared a few times. This sequence may be a read error, since a much larger clone differs from it by one base. The chain is built from TRBV14 and TRBJ2-5, with D possibly matching TRBD1 (5 bases). The DNA end is a closer match to TRBJ2-1, so the J assignment may be wrong. CDR3 length equals 15 residues. Germline-derived CDR1 and CDR2 are SGHDN and FVKESK. The chain's CDR3 is CASSRQGLTQETQFF. In DNA form, the CDR3 reads TGTGCCAGCAGCCGTCAGGGCTTAACCCAAGAGACCCAGTTCTTC.

The V call is TRBV20-1, the J call TRBJ1-1, with D tentatively TRBD1 (5 bases). This CDR3 spans 13 amino acids. Deletions cut 7 bases from V and 1 base from J, with 13 bases between. Germline V lookup: CDR1 DFQATT, CDR2 SNEGSKA (reference sequence). CDR3 region: CSVSGGTNTEAFF. The CDR3 DNA reads as TGCAGTGTTAGCGGGGGGACGAACACTGAAGCTTTCTTT.

This clonotype has more than one count but fewer than ten. The CDR3 nucleotides are TGCGCCAGCAGCCGATCAGGGGCGGCCACCTTC. It is translated as CASSRSGAATF. This chain links TRBV4-1 with TRBJ1-2; D is perhaps TRBD1 (6 bases). Germline CDR1 is MGHRA and CDR2 is YSYEKL. V gave up 4 bases and J gave up 13 bases, with 13 bases separating them. The CDR3 is 11 amino acids.

This clonotype was observed a handful of times. CDR3 amino acids: CASSQSRGPSYEQYF. Here the CDR3 DNA reads TGTGCCAGCAGCCAAAGCAGGGGACCCTCCTACGAGCAGTACTTC. The J gene is TRBJ2-7, the V gene TRBV14; TRBD1 might be the D (6 bases). Per germline, CDR1 SGHDN and CDR2 FVKESK. The CDR3 has 15 amino acids. V was shortened by 2 bases and J by 0 bases, with 11 bases between the two germline ends.

This clonotype came up a few times. The CDR3 DNA reads TGTGCCAGTAGTATAGATATCGGCGGACAGGAAAAGTACTTC. Protein: CASSIDIGGQEKYF. The chain employs TRBV19 and TRBJ2-4, with 7 bases matching TRBD1. The germline gives CDR1 LNHDA, CDR2 SQIVND (reference sequence). There are 14 residues in the CDR3. Losses at the gene ends were 0 bases for V and 14 bases for J; bases not matched to a gene: 10.

The V gene is TRBV7-8, the J gene TRBJ2-1, with 11 nucleotides matching TRBD1. This CDR3 is built from 17 residues. The germline CDR1 and CDR2 sequences are SGHVS and FQNEAQ. V lost 4 bases, J lost 0 bases, and 5 bases stayed unmatched. The CDR3 DNA follows: TGTGCCAGCAGCTCGCGGACAGGGGGCTTCTCCTACAATGAGCAGTTCTTC. This translates into CASSSRTGGFSYNEQFF.

The V and J genes are TRBV4-2 and TRBJ2-1; possibly TRBD1 or TRBD2 for D (5 bases each). V lost 0 bases and J lost 15, with 18 bases in between. CDR1 is LGHNA and CDR2 is YNFKEQ in the germline V gene. This CDR3 has 14 amino acids. CDR3 region: CASSQEQSGTLLFF. CDR3 sequence (DNA): TGTGCCAGCAGCCAAGAACAATCCGGGACCCTGCTGTTCTTC.

V and J are TRBV4-1 and TRBJ2-6, with 8 bases fitting TRBD1. V was clipped by 4 bases and J by 0 bases; unmatched bases: 8. Germline CDR1 MGHRA, CDR2 YSYEKL. The CDR3 has 18 amino acids. This CDR3 is CASSPRQGSPSGANVLTF. The CDR3 DNA reads as TGCGCCAGCAGCCCCCGACAGGGGTCACCCTCTGGGGCCAACGTCCTGACTTTC.

This chain joins TRBV28 and TRBJ1-2; 11 positions agree with TRBD1. J gave up 0 bases and V 5 bases, and 5 bases lay outside the gene matches. The CDR3 is 16 residues long. Germline V gene data show CDR1 as MDHEN and CDR2 as SYDVKM. Written as DNA, the CDR3 is TGTGCCAGCAGTCGGGGACAGGGGGTTACTAACTATGGCTACACCTTC. This encodes CASSRGQGVTNYGYTF.

The chain has TRBV30 and TRBJ2-7; possible D gene TRBD2, 7 bases. V lost 2 bases and J lost 5, with 19 bases in between. From germline, CDR1 is GTSNPN and CDR2 SVGIG (reference sequence). The CDR3 consists of 15 residues. CDR3 sequence (DNA): TGTGCCTGGAGTCGACGGAGTGGGGGGGCGCACGAGCAGTACTTC. It yields the protein CAWSRRSGGAHEQYF.

This clonotype was picked up a small number of times. V and J are TRBV3-1 and TRBJ2-3; no definite D call. With 0 bases removed from V and 4 bases from J, the gap between germline ends came to 8 bases. The length of the CDR3 is 14 residues. The germline gives CDR1 LGHDT, CDR2 YNNKEL (reference sequence). The CDR3 protein is CASSQDPVADTQYF. In nucleotides, the CDR3 is TGTGCCAGCAGCCAAGATCCGGTGGCAGATACGCAGTATTTT.

The V gene is TRBV9, the J gene TRBJ1-5, with TRBD1 matching over 7 bases. CDR1 and CDR2 from the germline V gene are SGDLS and YYNGEE. The CDR3 is 15 residues long. Germline trimming cut 1 base from V and 4 bases from J; bases unmatched to any gene: 5. CDR3 amino acids: CASSVQTGANQPQHF. The CDR3 DNA reads as TGTGCCAGCAGCGTACAAACAGGGGCGAATCAGCCCCAGCATTTT.

CDR3 loop: CASRLTGTNSNQPQHF. For the CDR3, the DNA is TGTGCCAGCAGGCTCACCGGGACAAATAGCAATCAGCCCCAGCATTTT. The chain has TRBV2 and TRBJ1-5; tentatively, D is TRBD1 (6 bases). V lost 6 bases and J lost 0, with 15 bases in between. Looked up from germline, CDR1 is SNHLY and CDR2 is FYNNEI. This CDR3 is 16 amino acids long. Complete variable domain (other parts from reference TRBV2 and TRBJ1-5): EPEVTQTPSHQVTQMGQEVILRCVPISNHLYFYWYRQILGQKVEFLVSFYNNEISEKSEIFDDQFSVERPDGSNFTLKIRSTKLEDSAMYFCASRLTGTNSNQPQHFGDGTRLSIL.

The V and J genes are TRBV4-1 and TRBJ2-4, with 7 bases that match TRBD2. The ends lost 2 bases at V and 4 bases at J; junction bases unmatched: 2. The germline V gene has CDR1 MGHRA and CDR2 YSYEKL. This CDR3 is 14 amino acids long. The CDR3 reads CASSQPSGKNIQYF. CDR3 nucleotide sequence: TGCGCCAGCAGCCAACCTAGCGGTAAAAACATTCAGTACTTC.

The V and J genes are TRBV2 and TRBJ2-1; no clear D. The CDR3 totals 15 residues. Germline CDR1 SNHLY, CDR2 FYNNEI. Trimming pared 8 bases from V and 0 bases from J, leaving 14 bases between. The DNA of the CDR3 is TGTGCCAGCGCTCACCTAGTAAACTCCTACAATGAGCAGTTCTTC. It translates to CASAHLVNSYNEQFF.

This sequence joins TRBV7-9 and TRBJ1-2, with D perhaps matching TRBD1 (6 bases). CDR1 SEHNR and CDR2 FQNEAQ come from the germline V gene (reference sequence). V lost 5 bases to trimming and J lost 7 bases, with 14 bases between them. The CDR3 extends over 13 amino acids. CDR3 region: CASSVETGAGYTF. The CDR3 DNA is TGTGCCAGCAGCGTAGAGACAGGAGCTGGCTACACCTTC.

The chain carries TRBV5-5 and TRBJ2-7; D is perhaps TRBD1 (6 bases). V was trimmed by 0 bases and J by 1 base, leaving 14 bases between them. CDR1 is SGHKS, CDR2 YYEKEE, per germline (reference sequence). CDR3 length: 16 residues. Written as DNA, the CDR3 is TGTGCCAGCAGCTTGGGGCCCAGGGGTATTTCCTACGAGCAGTACTTC. As protein: CASSLGPRGISYEQYF.